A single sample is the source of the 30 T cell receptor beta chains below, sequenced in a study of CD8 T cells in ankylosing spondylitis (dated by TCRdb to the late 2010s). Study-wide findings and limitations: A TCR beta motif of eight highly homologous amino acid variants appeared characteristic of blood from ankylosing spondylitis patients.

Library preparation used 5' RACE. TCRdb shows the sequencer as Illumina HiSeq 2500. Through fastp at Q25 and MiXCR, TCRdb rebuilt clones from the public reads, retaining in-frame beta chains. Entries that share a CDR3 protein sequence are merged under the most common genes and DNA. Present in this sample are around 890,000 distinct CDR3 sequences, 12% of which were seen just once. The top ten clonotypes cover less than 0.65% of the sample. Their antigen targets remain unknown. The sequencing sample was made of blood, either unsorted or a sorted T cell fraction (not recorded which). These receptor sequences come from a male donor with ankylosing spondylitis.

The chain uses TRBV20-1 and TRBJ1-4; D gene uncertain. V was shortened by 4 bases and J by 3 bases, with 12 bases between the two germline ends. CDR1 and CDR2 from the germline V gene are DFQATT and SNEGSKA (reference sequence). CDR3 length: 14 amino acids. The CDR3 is CSANHKSANEKLFF. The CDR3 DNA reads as TGCAGTGCTAATCACAAATCCGCTAATGAAAAACTGTTTTTT.

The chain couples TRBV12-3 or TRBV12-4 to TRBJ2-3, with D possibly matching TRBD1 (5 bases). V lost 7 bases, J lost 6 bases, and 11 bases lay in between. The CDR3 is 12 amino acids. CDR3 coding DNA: TGTGCCAGCACCCCAGGGTATGATACGCAGTATTTT. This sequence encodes CASTPGYDTQYF.

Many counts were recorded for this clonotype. The CDR3 reads CASSVDGGREQYF. The CDR3 DNA reads TGTGCCAGCAGCGTAGACGGTGGGCGCGAGCAGTACTTC. The J gene is TRBJ2-7, the V gene TRBV9; D uncertain. CDR1 is SGDLS, CDR2 YYNGEE, per germline. The V gene lost 0 bases and the J gene lost 6 bases, with 10 bases spanning the gap. The CDR3 loop spans 13 amino acids.

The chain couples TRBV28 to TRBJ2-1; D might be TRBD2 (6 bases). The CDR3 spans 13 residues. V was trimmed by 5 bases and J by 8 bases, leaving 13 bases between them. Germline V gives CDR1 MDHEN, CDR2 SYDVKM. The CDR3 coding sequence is TGTGCCAGCAGTCCGGGAGCGCTAGATGAGCAGTTCTTC. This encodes CASSPGALDEQFF.

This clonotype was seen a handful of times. CDR3 nucleotide sequence: TGCGCCAGCAGCCAGGGGGCGGGAGTCTACACCGGGGAGCTGTTTTTT. Amino acid sequence: CASSQGAGVYTGELFF. The chain is built from TRBV4-3 and TRBJ2-2, with D perhaps matching TRBD2 (7 bases). The CDR3 runs 16 residues. V was cut by 3 bases and J by 3 bases, with 14 bases left in between. Germline CDR1 is LGHNA and CDR2 is YSLEER.

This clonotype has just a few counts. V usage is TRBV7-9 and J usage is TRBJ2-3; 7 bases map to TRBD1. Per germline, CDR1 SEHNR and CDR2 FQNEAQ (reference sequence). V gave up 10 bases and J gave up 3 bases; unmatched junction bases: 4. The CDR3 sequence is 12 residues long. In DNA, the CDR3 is TGTGCCACACAGGGGTGGACAGATACGCAGTATTTT. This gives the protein CATQGWTDTQYF.

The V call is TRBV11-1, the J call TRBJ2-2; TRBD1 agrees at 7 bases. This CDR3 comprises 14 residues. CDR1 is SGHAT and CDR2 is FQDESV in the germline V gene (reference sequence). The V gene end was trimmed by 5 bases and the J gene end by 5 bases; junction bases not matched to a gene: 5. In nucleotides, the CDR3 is TGTGCCAGCAGCCACGACAGGGAGACCGGGGAGCTGTTTTTT. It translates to CASSHDRETGELFF.

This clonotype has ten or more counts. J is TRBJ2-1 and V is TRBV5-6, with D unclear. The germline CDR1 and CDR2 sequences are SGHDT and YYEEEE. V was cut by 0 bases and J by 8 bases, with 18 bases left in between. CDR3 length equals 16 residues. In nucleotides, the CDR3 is TGTGCCAGCAGCTTGGTGTTGATCGGTAGCTTCGATGAGCAGTTCTTC. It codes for CASSLVLIGSFDEQFF. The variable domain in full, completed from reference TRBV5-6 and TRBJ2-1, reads DAGVTQSPTHLIKTRGQQVTLRCSPKSGHDTVSWYQQALGQGPQFIFQYYEEEERQRGNFPDRFSGHQFPNYSSELNVNALLLGDSALYLCASSLVLIGSFDEQFFGPGTRLTVL.

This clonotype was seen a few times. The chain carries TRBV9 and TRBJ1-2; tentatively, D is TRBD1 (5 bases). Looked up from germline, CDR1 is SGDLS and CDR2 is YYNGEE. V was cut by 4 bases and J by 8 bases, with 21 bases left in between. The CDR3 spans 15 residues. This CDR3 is CASSTQGSPWGGYTF. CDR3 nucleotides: TGTGCCAGCAGCACCCAAGGGAGTCCTTGGGGCGGCTACACCTTC.

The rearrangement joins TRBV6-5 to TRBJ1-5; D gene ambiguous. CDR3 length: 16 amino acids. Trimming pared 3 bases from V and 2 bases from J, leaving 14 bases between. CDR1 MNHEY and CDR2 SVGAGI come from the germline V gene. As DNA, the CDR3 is TGTGCCAGCAGTTATCAACGGCCGGCCGGCAATCAGCCCCAGCATTTT. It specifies CASSYQRPAGNQPQHF.

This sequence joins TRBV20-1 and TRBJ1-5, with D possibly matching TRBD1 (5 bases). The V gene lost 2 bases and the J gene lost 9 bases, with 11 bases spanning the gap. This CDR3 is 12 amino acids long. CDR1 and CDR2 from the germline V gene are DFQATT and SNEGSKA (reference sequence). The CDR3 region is CSARQGLGPQHF. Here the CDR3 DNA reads TGCAGTGCTAGACAGGGTCTGGGGCCCCAGCATTTT.

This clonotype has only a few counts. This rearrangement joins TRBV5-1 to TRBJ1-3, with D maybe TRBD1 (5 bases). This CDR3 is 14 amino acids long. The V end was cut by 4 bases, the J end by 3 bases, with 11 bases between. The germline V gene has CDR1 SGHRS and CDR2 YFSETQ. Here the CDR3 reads CASSRGDYGNTIYF. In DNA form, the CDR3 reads TGCGCCAGCAGCCGGGGGGATTATGGAAACACCATATATTTT.

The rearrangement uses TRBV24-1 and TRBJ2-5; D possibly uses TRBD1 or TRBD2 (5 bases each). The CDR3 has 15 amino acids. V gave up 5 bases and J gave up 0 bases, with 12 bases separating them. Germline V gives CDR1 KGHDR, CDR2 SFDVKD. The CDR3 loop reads CATSGGDGDQETQYF. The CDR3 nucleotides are TGTGCCACCAGTGGAGGGGATGGGGACCAAGAGACCCAGTACTTC.

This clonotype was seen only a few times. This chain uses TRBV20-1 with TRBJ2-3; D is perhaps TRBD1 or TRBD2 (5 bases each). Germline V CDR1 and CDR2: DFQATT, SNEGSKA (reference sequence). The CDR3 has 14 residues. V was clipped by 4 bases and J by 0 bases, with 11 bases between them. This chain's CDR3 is CSATGATSTDTQYF. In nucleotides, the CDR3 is TGCAGTGCTACCGGGGCCACTAGCACAGATACGCAGTATTTT.

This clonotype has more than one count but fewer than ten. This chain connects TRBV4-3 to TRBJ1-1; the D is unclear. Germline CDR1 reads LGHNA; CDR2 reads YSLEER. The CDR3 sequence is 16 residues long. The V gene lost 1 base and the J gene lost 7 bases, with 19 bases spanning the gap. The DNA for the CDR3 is TGCGCCAGCAGCCAAGTTAATGGCGCTGAGATTATTGAAGCTTTCTTT. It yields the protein CASSQVNGAEIIEAFF.

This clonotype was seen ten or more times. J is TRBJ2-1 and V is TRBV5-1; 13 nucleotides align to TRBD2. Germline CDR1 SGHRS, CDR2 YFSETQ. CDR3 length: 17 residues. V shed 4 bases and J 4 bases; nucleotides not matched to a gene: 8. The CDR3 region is CASSAAGTSGNYNEQFF. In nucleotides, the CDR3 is TGCGCCAGCAGCGCCGCCGGGACTAGCGGGAATTACAATGAGCAGTTCTTC.

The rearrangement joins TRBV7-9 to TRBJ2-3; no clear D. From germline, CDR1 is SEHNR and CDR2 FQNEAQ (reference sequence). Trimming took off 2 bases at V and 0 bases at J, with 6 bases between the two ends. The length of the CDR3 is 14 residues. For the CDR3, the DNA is TGTGCCAGCAGCTTAATAGTAAGCACAGATACGCAGTATTTT. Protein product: CASSLIVSTDTQYF. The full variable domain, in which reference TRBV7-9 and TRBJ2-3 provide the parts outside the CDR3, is DTGVSQNPRHKITKRGQNVTFRCDPISEHNRLYWYRQTLGQGPEFLTYFQNEAQLEKSRLLSDRFSAERPKGSFSTLEIQRTEQGDSAMYLCASSLIVSTDTQYFGPGTRLTVL.

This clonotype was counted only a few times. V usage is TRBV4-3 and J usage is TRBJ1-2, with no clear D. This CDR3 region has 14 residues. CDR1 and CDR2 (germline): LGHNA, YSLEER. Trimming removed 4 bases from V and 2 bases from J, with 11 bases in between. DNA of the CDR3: TGCGCCAGCAGCCCCTACTTGACGAACTATGGCTACACCTTC. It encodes CASSPYLTNYGYTF.

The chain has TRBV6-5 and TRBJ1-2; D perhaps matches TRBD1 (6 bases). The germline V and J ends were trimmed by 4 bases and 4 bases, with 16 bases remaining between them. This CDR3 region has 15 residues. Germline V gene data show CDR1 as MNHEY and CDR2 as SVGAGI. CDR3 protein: CASSSSSSGAYGYTF. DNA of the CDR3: TGTGCCAGCAGTTCCTCGTCGTCAGGGGCCTATGGCTACACCTTC.

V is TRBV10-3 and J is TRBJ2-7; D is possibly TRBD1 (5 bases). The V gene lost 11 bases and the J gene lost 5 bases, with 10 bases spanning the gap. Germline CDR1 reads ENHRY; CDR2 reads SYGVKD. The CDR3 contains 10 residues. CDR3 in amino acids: CAVWGHEQYF. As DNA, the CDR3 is TGTGCCGTCTGGGGCCACGAGCAGTACTTC.

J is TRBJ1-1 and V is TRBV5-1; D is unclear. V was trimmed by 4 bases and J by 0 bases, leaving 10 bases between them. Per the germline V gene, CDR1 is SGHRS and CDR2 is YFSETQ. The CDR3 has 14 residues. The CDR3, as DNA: TGCGCCAGCAGCACCTCCTATCTGAACACTGAAGCTTTCTTT. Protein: CASSTSYLNTEAFF. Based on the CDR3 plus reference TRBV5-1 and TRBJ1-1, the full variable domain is KAGVTQTPRYLIKTRGQQVTLSCSPISGHRSVSWYQQTPGQGLQFLFEYFSETQRNKGNFPGRFSGRQFSNSRSEMNVSTLELGDSALYLCASSTSYLNTEAFFGQGTRLTVV.

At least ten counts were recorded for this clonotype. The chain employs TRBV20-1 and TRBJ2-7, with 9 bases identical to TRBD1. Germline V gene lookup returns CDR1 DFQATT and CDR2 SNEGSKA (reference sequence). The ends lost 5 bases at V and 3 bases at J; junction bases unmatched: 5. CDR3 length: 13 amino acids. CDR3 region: CSAAGTGLYEQYF. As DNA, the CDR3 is TGCAGTGCTGCCGGGACAGGGCTCTACGAGCAGTACTTC.

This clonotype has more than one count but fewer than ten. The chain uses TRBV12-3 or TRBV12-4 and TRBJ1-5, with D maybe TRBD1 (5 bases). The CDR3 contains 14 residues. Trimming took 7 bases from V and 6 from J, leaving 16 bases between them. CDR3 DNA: TGTGCCAGCACTACCTGGGGGTCGGGTCAGCCCCAGCATTTT. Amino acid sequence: CASTTWGSGQPQHF.

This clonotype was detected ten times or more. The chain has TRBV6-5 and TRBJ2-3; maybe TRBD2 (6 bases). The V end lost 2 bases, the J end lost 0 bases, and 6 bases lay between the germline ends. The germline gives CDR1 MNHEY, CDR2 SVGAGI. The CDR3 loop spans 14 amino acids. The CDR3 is CASSYGGSTDTQYF. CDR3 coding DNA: TGTGCCAGCAGTTACGGGGGGAGCACAGATACGCAGTATTTT.

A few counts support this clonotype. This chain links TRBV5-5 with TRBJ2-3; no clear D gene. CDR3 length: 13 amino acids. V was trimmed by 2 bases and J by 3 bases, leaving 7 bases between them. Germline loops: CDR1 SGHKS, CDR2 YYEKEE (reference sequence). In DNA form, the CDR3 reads TGTGCCAGCAGCTTCCTGAGGACAGATACGCAGTATTTT. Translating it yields CASSFLRTDTQYF.

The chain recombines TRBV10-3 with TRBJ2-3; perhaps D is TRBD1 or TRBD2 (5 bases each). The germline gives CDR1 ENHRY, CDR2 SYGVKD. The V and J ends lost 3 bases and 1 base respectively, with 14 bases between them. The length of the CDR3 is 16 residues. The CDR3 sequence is CAISDPGREGTDTQYF. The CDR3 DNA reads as TGTGCCATCAGTGACCCAGGGAGAGAGGGCACAGATACGCAGTATTTT.

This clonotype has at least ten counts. DNA for the CDR3: TGCAGTGCTAAACAGGTGAACACTGAAGCTTTCTTT. Its protein product is CSAKQVNTEAFF. The genes are TRBV20-1 and TRBJ1-1; TRBD1 is a possible D gene (5 bases). The V gene's germline CDR1 is DFQATT and CDR2 SNEGSKA (reference sequence). The length of the CDR3 is 12 residues. With 4 bases removed from V and 0 bases from J, the gap between germline ends came to 6 bases.

The CDR3 coding sequence is TGTGCCAGCAGCTTAGAAGGGGCCACCTATAATTCACCCCTCCACTTT. It translates to CASSLEGATYNSPLHF. V gene TRBV11-2 combines with J gene TRBJ1-6; perhaps TRBD1 as D (5 bases). CDR3 length: 16 amino acids. Germline-derived CDR1 and CDR2 are SGHAT and FQNNGV. V was cut by 0 bases and J by 2 bases, with 8 bases left in between.

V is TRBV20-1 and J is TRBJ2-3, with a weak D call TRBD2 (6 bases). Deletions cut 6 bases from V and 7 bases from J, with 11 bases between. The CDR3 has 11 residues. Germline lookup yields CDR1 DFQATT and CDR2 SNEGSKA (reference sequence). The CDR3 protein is CSAMTSYTQYF. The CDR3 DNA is TGCAGTGCCATGACTAGTTATACGCAGTATTTT.

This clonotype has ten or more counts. CDR3 loop: CASTPVGGSTEAFF. CDR3 coding DNA: TGTGCCAGCACCCCGGTGGGGGGAAGCACTGAAGCTTTCTTT. The chain links TRBV6-1 to TRBJ1-1; TRBD1 is a possible D gene (5 bases). The CDR3 contains 14 residues. Trimming left V 7 bases short and J 4 bases short, with 16 bases between. CDR1 and CDR2 (germline): MNHNS, SASEGT.